A single sample gave rise to the 11 T cell receptor beta chains below, sequenced in a study of regulatory T cells in long-lasting Graves disease. Building the TCR beta libraries relied on iRepertoire HTBI primers, and CDR3 regions underwent Arm-PCR. TCRdb ran MiXCR on the multiplex PCR reads and lists one entry per CDR3 protein. The data contain roughly 490,000 distinct CDR3 sequences, 20% to 25% of them singletons. Sample time point: persistent/refractory GD, antithyroid drugs over 5 years with positive TRAb. The TCR library used RNA extracted from PBMCs. Here the sequenced sample was peripheral blood mononuclear cells (PBMCs), taken when the disease was refractory, from a patient treated with antithyroid drugs. The origin of the receptors is a female donor with Graves disease.

This clonotype showed up many times. The rearrangement links TRBV12-5 to TRBJ2-5; TRBD1 is a possible D gene (5 bases). The CDR3 spans 15 residues. Per the germline V gene, CDR1 is LGHNT and CDR2 is FRNRAP. Trimming left V 6 bases short and J 1 base short, with 15 bases between. The CDR3 region is CASGPRRQPQETQYF. CDR3 coding DNA: TGTGCTAGTGGCCCCCGCCGACAGCCCCAAGAGACCCAGTACTTC.

V and J are TRBV27 and TRBJ2-7, with unresolved D. The CDR3 runs to 16 residues. Looked up from germline, CDR1 is MNHEY and CDR2 is SMNVEV (reference sequence). V was shortened by 5 bases and J by 3 bases, with 20 bases between the two germline ends. This CDR3 reads CASSRWVAPRDYEQYF. The CDR3 nucleotides are TGTGCCAGCAGTCGATGGGTCGCACCACGCGACTACGAGCAGTACTTC.

This clonotype was seen a few times. The chain couples TRBV7-9 to TRBJ2-5; no clear D. CDR3 length equals 14 residues. The V gene's germline CDR1 is SEHNR and CDR2 FQNEAQ (reference sequence). V was clipped by 8 bases and J by 1 base, with 14 bases between them. This CDR3 reads CASPPRGSQETQYF. CDR3 DNA: TGTGCCAGCCCTCCCCGAGGTTCCCAAGAGACCCAGTACTTC.

This clonotype was recorded at least ten times. The chain links TRBV12-3 or TRBV12-4 to TRBJ1-2; no definite D call. This CDR3 has 14 amino acids. Trimming stripped 10 bases from V and 4 bases from J, with 19 bases between. CDR3 coding DNA: TGTGCCACCACTCTCCGAGGACCCGCCTATGGCTACACCTTC. This sequence encodes CATTLRGPAYGYTF.

This clonotype was recorded a few times. J is TRBJ2-7 and V is TRBV4-3; 10 nucleotides align to TRBD2. After removal of 0 bases from V and 1 base from J, the junction contained 12 bases not matched to a gene. The CDR3 is 19 residues long. CDR1 is LGHNA, CDR2 YSLEER, per germline. CDR3 nucleotide sequence: TGCGCCAGCAGCCAAGATTTCGGGACTAGCGATTACCGATCCTACGAGCAGTACTTC. Encoded protein: CASSQDFGTSDYRSYEQYF.

V gene TRBV5-1 combines with J gene TRBJ2-6; D is undetermined. Trimming pared 4 bases from V and 1 base from J, leaving 6 bases between. This CDR3 has 14 amino acids. Per germline, CDR1 SGHRS and CDR2 YFSETQ. The CDR3 DNA follows: TGCGCCAGCAGCAGGGAATCTGGGGCCAACGTCCTGACTTTC. Residues: CASSRESGANVLTF. The whole variable domain, filled in from reference TRBV5-1 and TRBJ2-6, reads KAGVTQTPRYLIKTRGQQVTLSCSPISGHRSVSWYQQTPGQGLQFLFEYFSETQRNKGNFPGRFSGRQFSNSRSEMNVSTLELGDSALYLCASSRESGANVLTFGAGSRLTVL.

The chain recombines TRBV27 with TRBJ1-5, with 9 nucleotides matching TRBD1. Per germline, CDR1 MNHEY and CDR2 SMNVEV (reference sequence). CDR3 size: 18 residues. The trim removed 10 bases at V and 1 base at J, leaving 17 bases unmatched. As DNA, the CDR3 is TGTGCCAACAGGAGACAGGGGGTAAGTTTTACGAGCAATCAGCCCCAGCATTTT. It translates to CANRRQGVSFTSNQPQHF.

Comment on this clonotype: A clone one base away is much larger, so this may be a read error. This sequence joins TRBV11-2 and TRBJ2-7; D might be TRBD2 (7 bases). The length of the CDR3 is 15 residues. Per germline, CDR1 SGHAT and CDR2 FQNNGV. The CDR3 nucleotides are TGTGCCAACAGCCCGGGAGGACAGTTACACTACGAGCAGTACTTC. Translating gives CANSPGGQLHYEQYF.

This clonotype has just a few counts. The rearrangement links TRBV30 to TRBJ2-5; either TRBD1 or TRBD2 may fit D (5 bases each). Germline V gives CDR1 GTSNPN, CDR2 SVGIG (reference sequence). V was pared by 0 bases and J by 5 bases, with 10 bases between. CDR3 length equals 13 residues. In DNA form, the CDR3 reads TGTGCCTGGAGTGTAAGAAGGGACGAGACCCAGTACTTC. Its translation: CAWSVRRDETQYF. Full variable domain (rest looked up from reference TRBV30 and TRBJ2-5): SQTIHQWPATLVQPVGSPLSLECTVEGTSNPNLYWYRQAAGRGLQLLFYSVGIGQISSEVPQNLSASRPQDRQFILSSKKLLLSDSGFYLCAWSVRRDETQYFGPGTRLLVL.

J is TRBJ1-5 and V is TRBV3-1; D is possibly TRBD1 (5 bases). This CDR3 is built from 13 residues. V was trimmed by 3 bases and J by 6 bases, leaving 9 bases between them. CDR1 and CDR2 from the germline V gene are LGHDT and YNNKEL (reference sequence). This CDR3 is CASSQERGQPQHF. CDR3 in DNA: TGTGCCAGCAGCCAGGAGAGGGGTCAGCCCCAGCATTTT. Full variable domain (remainder filled in from reference TRBV3-1 and TRBJ1-5): DTAVSQTPKYLVTQMGNDKSIKCEQNLGHDTMYWYKQDSKKFLKIMFSYNNKELIINETVPNRFSPKSPDKAHLNLHINSLELGDSAVYFCASSQERGQPQHFGDGTRLSIL.

The V and J genes are TRBV30 and TRBJ2-7; TRBD1 matches at 12 bases. The length of the CDR3 is 14 residues. Germline lookup yields CDR1 GTSNPN and CDR2 SVGIG (reference sequence). CDR3: CAGTGGSASYEQYF. The CDR3 DNA is TGTGCGGGGACAGGGGGCTCCGCGAGCTACGAGCAGTACTTC.